A selection of T cell receptor beta chains follows, all from one sample in a study of blood T cell repertoires in COVID-19. Only in-frame clones appear in the TCRdb table, and some are missing; sequencing was by immunoSEQ multiplex PCR. This table holds 55,000 to 80,000 clones, less than 80% found once. The sample consisted of peripheral blood. These receptors were taken from a man aged 55 to 70 with acute or convalescent COVID-19. The CDR3 runs from the conserved cysteine through the conserved F or W. A D gene is named only where the DNA matches it firmly. Some rows mark clone size as missing; the rest say once, few, many or name a class of expanded clone.

V gene	J gene	D gene	clone size	CDR3 DNA	CDR3 protein
TRBV5-6	TRBJ2-1	TRBD2	.	TGTGCCAGCAGCCCCTTACTCCTAGCGGGAGGTAACAATGAGCAGTTCTTC	CASSPLLLAGGNNEQFF
TRBV10-2	TRBJ2-7	TRBD1	.	TGCGCCAGCAGCGAAGGGGGCGGGTACGAGCAGTACTTC	CASSEGGGYEQYF
TRBV29-1	TRBJ2-7	TRBD1	few	TGCAGCGCTAGGACAGGGACCTACGAGCAGTACTTC	CSARTGTYEQYF
TRBV24-1	TRBJ2-7	TRBD1	.	TGTGCCACCAGCTGGGACAGGGCCTACGAGCAGTACTTC	CATSWDRAYEQYF
TRBV15	TRBJ2-5	.	.	TGTGCCACCAGCCGCCGGTTTGGGGGGCAAGAGACCCAGTACTTC	CATSRRFGGQETQYF
TRBV27	TRBJ1-2	.	.	TGTGCCAGCAGTTTAAATCCAGGAATTAACTATGGCTACACCTTC	CASSLNPGINYGYTF
TRBV5-1	TRBJ2-2	.	.	TGCGCCAGCAGCTTGCAACCGGGGTTGGACACCGGGGAGCTGTTTTTT	CASSLQPGLDTGELFF
TRBV6-5	TRBJ2-2	.	.	TGTGCCAGCAGGAAGACTATTAACACCGGGGAGCTGTTTTTT	CASRKTINTGELFF
TRBV28	TRBJ1-2	TRBD1	.	TGTGCCAGCAGCCCGACAGGGGGATTCTATGGCTACACCTTC	CASSPTGGFYGYTF
TRBV7-7	TRBJ2-2	.	.	TGTGCTAGCAGCTTAGAGGCGGGCCTAGGGGAGCTGTTTTTT	CASSLEAGLGELFF
TRBV5-4	TRBJ1-2	.	.	TGTGCCAGCAGGACCATTGACAGTTTCTATGGCTACACCTTC	CASRTIDSFYGYTF
TRBV2	TRBJ2-1	.	.	TGTGCCAGCACCTCCAAACAGGGCAATGAGCAGTTCTTC	CASTSKQGNEQFF
TRBV18	TRBJ1-4	.	.	TGTGCCAGCTCACCCCGGGGGAGGAACCAAAGAGAAAAACTGTTTTTT	CASSPRGRNQREKLFF
TRBV6-5	TRBJ2-7	TRBD1	.	TGTGCCATCAACCGGGACAGGGGCCACGAGCAGTACTTC	CAINRDRGHEQYF
TRBV28	TRBJ1-5	.	few	TGTGCCAGCAGTTTACAGGGTAATCAGCCCCAGCATTTT	CASSLQGNQPQHF
TRBV27	TRBJ1-2	TRBD1	.	TGTGCCAGCAGTACAGGGGCTCAGATTTATGGCTACACCTTC	CASSTGAQIYGYTF
TRBV30	TRBJ2-6	TRBD1	.	TGTGCCTGGAGCTCACCGACAGGGGGCGTCTCTGGGGCCAACGTCCTGACTTTC	CAWSSPTGGVSGANVLTF
TRBV18	TRBJ2-3	.	.	TGTGCCAGCTCACCACACCATAAAGCGTCAGATACGCAGTATTTT	CASSPHHKASDTQYF
TRBV20-1	TRBJ2-5	.	once	TGCGGCTGCGCAGGGGAAGAGACCCAGTACTTC	CGCAGEETQYF
TRBV5-8	TRBJ1-3	TRBD1	.	TGTGCCAGCAGGGACAGGGGCAACTCTGGAAACACCATATATTTT	CASRDRGNSGNTIYF
TRBV6-5	TRBJ2-3	TRBD1	.	TGTGCCAGCAGTTACTCGACAGGGGGCAGTGATACGCAGTATTTT	CASSYSTGGSDTQYF
TRBV7-7	TRBJ1-4	TRBD1	.	TGTGCTAGCAGCCCGTCGCCGGGACAGGGTAATGAAAAACTGTTTTTT	CASSPSPGQGNEKLFF
TRBV6-5	TRBJ2-7	.	.	TGTGCCAGCAGTTACTCATACTTCGGGGGGCGCGACGAGCAGTACTTC	CASSYSYFGGRDEQYF
TRBV7-9	TRBJ2-1	.	.	TGTGCCAGCAGCTTAGCGCTGGCAGGCCCCTACAATGAGCAGTTCTTC	CASSLALAGPYNEQFF
TRBV2	TRBJ2-1	.	.	TGTGCCAGCGGAAAGGCTACGGACAGAGACGAGCAGTTCTTC	CASGKATDRDEQFF
TRBV9	TRBJ2-4	TRBD2	.	TGTGCCAGCAGCGCCCACACTAGAGGTGGGGGGGTAAACATTCAGTACTTC	CASSAHTRGGGVNIQYF
TRBV27	TRBJ2-5	.	few	TGTGCCAGCATCTCGAGAGGACAAGAGACCCAGTACTTC	CASISRGQETQYF
TRBV7-9	TRBJ2-5	.	.	TGTGCCAGCACCCACAAGGGGCCGGAAGAGACCCAGTACTTC	CASTHKGPEETQYF
TRBV15	TRBJ2-7	.	.	TGTGCCACCAGCAGAGTTGGCTCCTCCTACGAGCAGTACTTC	CATSRVGSSYEQYF
TRBV2	TRBJ2-5	.	.	TGTGCCAGCAGGCCCTTCCGGGACAAAGAGACCCAGTACTTC	CASRPFRDKETQYF
TRBV3-1/TRBV3-2	TRBJ1-2	TRBD1	.	TGTGCCAGCAGCCAACGGACAGGGTACGATGGCTACACCTTC	CASSQRTGYDGYTF
TRBV6-5	TRBJ2-1	TRBD1	.	TGTGCCAGCAGCAGAGACAGGGTAGGCCATGAGCAGTTCTTC	CASSRDRVGHEQFF
TRBV3-1/TRBV3-2	TRBJ2-7	.	few	TGTGCCAGCTCCGGAGTCTACGAGCAGTACTTC	CASSGVYEQYF
TRBV28	TRBJ1-6	TRBD1	.	TGTGCCAGCAGTTTCCGCGGACAGGGCGATTCACCCCTCCACTTT	CASSFRGQGDSPLHF
TRBV11-2	TRBJ2-7	.	once	TGTGCCAGCAGCCTATGGACAGGCGCTGGGGGGAACGAGCAGTACTTC	CASSLWTGAGGNEQYF
TRBV12-3/TRBV12-4	TRBJ2-1	.	.	TGTGCCAGCAGTTTAGTTACAGGGAATGAGCAGTTCTTC	CASSLVTGNEQFF
TRBV6-5	TRBJ2-7	.	.	TGTGCCAGCAATCGGGACTGGACCTACGAGCAGTACTTC	CASNRDWTYEQYF
TRBV30	TRBJ1-6	TRBD1	.	TGTGCCTGGATACAGGGGGGAAATTCACCCCTCCACTTT	CAWIQGGNSPLHF
TRBV5-6	TRBJ1-1	TRBD1	.	TGTGCCAGCAGCTTTTATTTGCGACAGGGCCGGAACACTGAAGCTTTCTTT	CASSFYLRQGRNTEAFF
TRBV5-4	TRBJ1-2	.	.	TGTGCCAGCAGCTTGGCCTCTGGACAGACTAACTATGGCTACACCTTC	CASSLASGQTNYGYTF
TRBV3-1/TRBV3-2	TRBJ2-3	TRBD2	.	TGTGCCAGCAGCCCAAGGATAGGACTAGCGGGCGATACGCAGTATTTT	CASSPRIGLAGDTQYF
TRBV19	TRBJ1-5	.	few	TGTGCCAGTAGTTATTATCCCGGGCAGCCCCAGCATTTT	CASSYYPGQPQHF
TRBV7-9	TRBJ2-5	TRBD2	.	TGTGCCAGCAGCCCCTTGAGGGGAGGGCGAGAGACCCAGTACTTC	CASSPLRGGRETQYF
TRBV18	TRBJ1-1	.	.	TGTGCCAGCTCAGGACAGACTGAAGCTTTCTTT	CASSGQTEAFF
TRBV28	TRBJ1-2	.	.	TGTGCCAGCTCTAAAGGGGTCAGGAATGGCTACACCTTC	CASSKGVRNGYTF
TRBV7-2	TRBJ1-2	TRBD1	.	TGTGCCAGCAGCTTAGCCCACGGGACAGGCGGCTATGGCTACACCTTC	CASSLAHGTGGYGYTF
TRBV2	TRBJ1-1	.	.	TGTGCCAGCAGTGGGGAGATGAACACTGAAGCTTTCTTT	CASSGEMNTEAFF
TRBV5-1	TRBJ2-7	.	.	TGCGCCAGCAGCCCAGAGACAGAGCACTACGAGCAGTACTTC	CASSPETEHYEQYF
TRBV27	TRBJ2-2	.	.	TGTGCCAGCAGTTGGGGACTGGGTACCGGGGAGCTGTTTTTT	CASSWGLGTGELFF
TRBV9	TRBJ1-1	.	.	TGTGCCAGCAGCGTAGCCCATTTTACTGAAGCTTTCTTT	CASSVAHFTEAFF
TRBV6-2/TRBV6-3	TRBJ2-3	TRBD1	.	TGTGCCAGCAGTTCAATCGCACAGGGGGCTGAAACGCAGTATTTT	CASSSIAQGAETQYF
TRBV10-3	TRBJ1-2	TRBD1	once	TGTGCCATCAGTGAGTCGAGTTTCACCCAGGGGGCAAACTATGGCTACACCTTC	CAISESSFTQGANYGYTF
TRBV6-5	TRBJ1-2	.	.	TGTGCCAGCGGAAGTACAGGTTCAGCTAACTATGGCTACACCTTC	CASGSTGSANYGYTF
TRBV6-4	TRBJ1-2	.	.	TGTGCCAACTCCGTAGGCCAGGCTGGCGGCTACACCTTC	CANSVGQAGGYTF
TRBV23-1	TRBJ1-5	.	.	TGCGCCAGCAGTCCCCCGAAAGGGGGTGGCCAGCCCCAGCATTTT	CASSPPKGGGQPQHF